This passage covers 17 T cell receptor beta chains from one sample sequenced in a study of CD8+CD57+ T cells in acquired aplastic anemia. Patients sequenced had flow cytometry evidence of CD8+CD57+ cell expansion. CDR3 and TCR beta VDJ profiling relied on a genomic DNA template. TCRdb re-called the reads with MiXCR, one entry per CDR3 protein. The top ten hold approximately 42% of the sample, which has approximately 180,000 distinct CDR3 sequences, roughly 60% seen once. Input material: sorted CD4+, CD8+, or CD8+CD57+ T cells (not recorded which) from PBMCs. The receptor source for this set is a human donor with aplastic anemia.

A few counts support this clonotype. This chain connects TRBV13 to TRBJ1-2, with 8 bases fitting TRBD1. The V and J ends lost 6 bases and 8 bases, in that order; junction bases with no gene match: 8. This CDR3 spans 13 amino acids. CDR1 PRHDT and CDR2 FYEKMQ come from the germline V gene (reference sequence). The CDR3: CASSLGRGQGYTF. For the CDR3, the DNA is TGTGCCAGCAGTTTGGGCAGGGGGCAAGGCTACACCTTC.

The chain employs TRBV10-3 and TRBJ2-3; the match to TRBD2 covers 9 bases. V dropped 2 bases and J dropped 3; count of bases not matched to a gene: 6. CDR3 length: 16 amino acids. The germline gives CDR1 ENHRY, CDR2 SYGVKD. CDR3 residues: CAISEGAGGGTDTQYF. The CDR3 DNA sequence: TGTGCCATCAGTGAGGGAGCGGGAGGTGGAACAGATACGCAGTATTTT.

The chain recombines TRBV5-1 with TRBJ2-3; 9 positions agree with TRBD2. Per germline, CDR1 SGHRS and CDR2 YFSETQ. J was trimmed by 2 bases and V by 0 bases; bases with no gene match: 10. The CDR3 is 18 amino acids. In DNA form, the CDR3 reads TGCGCCAGCAGCTTGGGGCTAGCGGGACCCGACCTCACAGATACGCAGTATTTT. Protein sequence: CASSLGLAGPDLTDTQYF.

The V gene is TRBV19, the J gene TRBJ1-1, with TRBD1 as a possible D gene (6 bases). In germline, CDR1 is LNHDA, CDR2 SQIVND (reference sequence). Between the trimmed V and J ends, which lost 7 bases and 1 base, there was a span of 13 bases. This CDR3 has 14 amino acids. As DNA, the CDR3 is TGTGCCAGTAAAACGGTGACAGGGAACACTGAAGCTTTCTTT. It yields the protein CASKTVTGNTEAFF. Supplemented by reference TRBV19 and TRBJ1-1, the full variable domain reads DGGITQSPKYLFRKEGQNVTLSCEQNLNHDAMYWYRQDPGQGLRLIYYSQIVNDFQKGDIAEGYSVSREKKESFPLTVTSAQKNPTAFYLCASKTVTGNTEAFFGQGTRLTVV.

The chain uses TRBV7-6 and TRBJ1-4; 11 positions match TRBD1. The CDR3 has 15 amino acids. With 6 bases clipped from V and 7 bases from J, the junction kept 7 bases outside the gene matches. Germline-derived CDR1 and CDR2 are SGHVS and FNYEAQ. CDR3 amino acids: CASRDGTGGLEKLFF. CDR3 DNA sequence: TGTGCCAGCAGGGACGGGACAGGGGGACTTGAAAAACTGTTTTTT.

As DNA, the CDR3 is TGCAGTGCTAGACTTAGGCTATTTGGGGGCTACAATGAGCAGTTCTTC. Translated: CSARLRLFGGYNEQFF. This sequence joins TRBV20-1 and TRBJ2-1; tentatively, D is TRBD1 or TRBD2 (5 bases each). Trimming pared 2 bases from V and 3 bases from J, leaving 17 bases between. From germline, CDR1 is DFQATT and CDR2 SNEGSKA (reference sequence). This CDR3 has 16 amino acids.

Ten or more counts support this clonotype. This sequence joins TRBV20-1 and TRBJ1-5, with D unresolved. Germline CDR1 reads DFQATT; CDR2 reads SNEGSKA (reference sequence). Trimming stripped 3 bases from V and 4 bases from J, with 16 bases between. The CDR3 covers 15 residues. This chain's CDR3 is CSARGPGGGNQPQHF. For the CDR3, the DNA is TGCAGTGCTAGGGGCCCCGGTGGCGGGAATCAGCCCCAGCATTTT.

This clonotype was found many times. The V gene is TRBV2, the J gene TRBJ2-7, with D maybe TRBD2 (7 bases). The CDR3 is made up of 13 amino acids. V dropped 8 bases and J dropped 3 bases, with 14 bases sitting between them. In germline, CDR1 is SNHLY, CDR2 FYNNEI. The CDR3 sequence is CASGRAGDYEQYF. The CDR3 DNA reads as TGTGCCAGCGGGAGGGCAGGGGACTACGAGCAGTACTTC.

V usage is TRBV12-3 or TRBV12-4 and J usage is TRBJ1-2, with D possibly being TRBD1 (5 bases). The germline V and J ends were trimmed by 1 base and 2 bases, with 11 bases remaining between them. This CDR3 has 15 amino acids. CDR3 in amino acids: CASSLERGTNYGYTF. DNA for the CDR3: TGTGCCAGCAGTTTAGAGCGGGGGACGAACTATGGCTACACCTTC.

CDR3 sequence (DNA): TGTGCCAGCAGCCCTCCTGGAGCGGGAGGTGGCACAGATACGCAGTATTTT. Translating gives CASSPPGAGGGTDTQYF. The chain is built from TRBV11-3 and TRBJ2-3; 9 nucleotides match TRBD2. The V segment lost 5 bases and the J segment 1 base; nucleotides outside the gene matches: 10. The CDR3 loop spans 17 amino acids. The germline gives CDR1 SGHNT, CDR2 YENEEA. Together with reference TRBV11-3 and TRBJ2-3, the CDR3 gives the full variable domain: EAGVVQSPRYKIIEKKQPVAFWCNPISGHNTLYWYLQNLGQGPELLIRYENEEAVDDSQLPKDRFSAERLKGVDSTLKIQPAELGDSAVYLCASSPPGAGGGTDTQYFGPGTRLTVL.

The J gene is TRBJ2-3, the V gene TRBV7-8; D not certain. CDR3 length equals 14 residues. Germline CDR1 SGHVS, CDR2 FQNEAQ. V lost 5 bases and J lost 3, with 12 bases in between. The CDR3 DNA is TGTGCCAGCAGCCCCTCGGACGGGACAGATACGCAGTATTTT. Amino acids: CASSPSDGTDTQYF.

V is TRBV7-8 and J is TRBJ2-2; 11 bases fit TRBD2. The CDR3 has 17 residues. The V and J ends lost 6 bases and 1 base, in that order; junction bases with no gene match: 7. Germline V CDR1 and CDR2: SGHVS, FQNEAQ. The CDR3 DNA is TGTGCCAGCAGTCCTATTACTAGCGGGAGGAACACCGGGGAGCTGTTTTTT. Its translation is CASSPITSGRNTGELFF.

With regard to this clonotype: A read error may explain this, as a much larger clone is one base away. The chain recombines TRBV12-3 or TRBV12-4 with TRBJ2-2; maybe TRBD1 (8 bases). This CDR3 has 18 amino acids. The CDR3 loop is CASRTYRGGRLNTRELFF. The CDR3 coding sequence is TGTGCCAGCAGAACCTACAGGGGGGGACGATTAAACACCCGGGAGCTGTTTTTT.

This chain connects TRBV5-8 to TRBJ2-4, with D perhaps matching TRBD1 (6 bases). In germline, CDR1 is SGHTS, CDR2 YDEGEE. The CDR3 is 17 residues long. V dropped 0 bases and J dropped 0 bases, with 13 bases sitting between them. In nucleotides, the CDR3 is TGTGCCAGCAGCTTGGTGGCACAGGGCCTAGCCAAAAACATTCAGTACTTC. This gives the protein CASSLVAQGLAKNIQYF.

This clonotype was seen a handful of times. In DNA, the CDR3 is TGTGCCAGCAGCTCCCAGACAGGGGGGCAAGAGACCCAGTACTTC. Protein product: CASSSQTGGQETQYF. The chain recombines TRBV7-9 with TRBJ2-5, with TRBD1 matching 9 bases. CDR1 is SEHNR, CDR2 FQNEAQ, per germline (reference sequence). V was clipped by 4 bases and J by 2 bases; unmatched bases: 5. The CDR3 has 15 amino acids. Using reference TRBV7-9 and TRBJ2-5 for the parts outside the CDR3, the full variable domain is DTGVSQNPRHKITKRGQNVTFRCDPISEHNRLYWYRQTLGQGPEFLTYFQNEAQLEKSRLLSDRFSAERPKGSFSTLEIQRTEQGDSAMYLCASSSQTGGQETQYFGPGTRLLVL.

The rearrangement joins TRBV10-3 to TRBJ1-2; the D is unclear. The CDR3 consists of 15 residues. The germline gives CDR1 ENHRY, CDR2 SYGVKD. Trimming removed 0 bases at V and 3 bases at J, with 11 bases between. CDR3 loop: CAISESPRRDYGYTF. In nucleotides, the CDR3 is TGTGCCATCAGTGAGTCGCCCAGGAGAGACTATGGCTACACCTTC.

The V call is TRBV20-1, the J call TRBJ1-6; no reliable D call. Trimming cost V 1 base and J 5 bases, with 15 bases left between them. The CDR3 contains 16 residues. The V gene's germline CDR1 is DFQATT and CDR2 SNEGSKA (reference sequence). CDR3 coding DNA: TGCAGTGCTAGAGGTTCTTGGGAAAAGGATAATTCACCCCTCCACTTT. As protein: CSARGSWEKDNSPLHF.